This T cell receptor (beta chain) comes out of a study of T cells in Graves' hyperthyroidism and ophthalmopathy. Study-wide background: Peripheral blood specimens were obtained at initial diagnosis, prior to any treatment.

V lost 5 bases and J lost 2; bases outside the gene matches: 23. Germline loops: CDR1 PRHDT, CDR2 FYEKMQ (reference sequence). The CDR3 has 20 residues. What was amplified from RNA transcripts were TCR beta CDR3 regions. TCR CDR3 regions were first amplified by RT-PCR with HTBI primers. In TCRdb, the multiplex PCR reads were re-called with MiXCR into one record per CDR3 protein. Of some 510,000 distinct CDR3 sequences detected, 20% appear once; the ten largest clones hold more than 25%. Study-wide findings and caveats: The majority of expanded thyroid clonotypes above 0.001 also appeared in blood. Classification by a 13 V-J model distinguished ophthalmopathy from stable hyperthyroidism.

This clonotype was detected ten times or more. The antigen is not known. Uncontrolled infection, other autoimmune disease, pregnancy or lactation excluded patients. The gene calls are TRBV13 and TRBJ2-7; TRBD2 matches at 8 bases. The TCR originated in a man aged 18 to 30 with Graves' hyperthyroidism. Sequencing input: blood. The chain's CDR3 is CASSPSLVAGGLQNPYEQYF. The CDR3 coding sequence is TGTGCCAGCAGCCCCTCCCTTGTGGCGGGGGGTCTACAAAATCCCTACGAGCAGTACTTC.